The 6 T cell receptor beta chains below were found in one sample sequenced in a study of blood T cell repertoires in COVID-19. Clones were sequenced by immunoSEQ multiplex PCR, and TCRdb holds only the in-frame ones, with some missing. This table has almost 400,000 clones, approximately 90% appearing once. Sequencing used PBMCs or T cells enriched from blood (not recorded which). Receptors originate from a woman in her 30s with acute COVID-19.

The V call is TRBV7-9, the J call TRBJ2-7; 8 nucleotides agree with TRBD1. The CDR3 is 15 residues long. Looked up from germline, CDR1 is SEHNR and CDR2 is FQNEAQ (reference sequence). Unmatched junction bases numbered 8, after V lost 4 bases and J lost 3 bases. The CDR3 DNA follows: TGTGCCAGCAGCTACCTAGCCGACAGGGGCTACGAGCAGTACTTC. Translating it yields CASSYLADRGYEQYF.

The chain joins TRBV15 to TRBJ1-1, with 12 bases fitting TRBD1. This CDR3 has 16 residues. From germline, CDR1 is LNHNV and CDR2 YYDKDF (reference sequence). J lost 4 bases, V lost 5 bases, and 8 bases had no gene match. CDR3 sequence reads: CATSGRDRGLGTEAFF. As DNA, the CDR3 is TGTGCCACCAGCGGAAGGGACAGGGGGCTTGGCACTGAAGCTTTCTTT.

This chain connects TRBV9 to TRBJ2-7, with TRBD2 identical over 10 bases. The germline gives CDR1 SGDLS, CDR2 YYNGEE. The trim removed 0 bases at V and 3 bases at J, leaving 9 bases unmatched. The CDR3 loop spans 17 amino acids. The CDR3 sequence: CASSVGIAGGRYYEQYF. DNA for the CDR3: TGTGCCAGCAGCGTAGGTATAGCGGGGGGAAGATACTACGAGCAGTACTTC.

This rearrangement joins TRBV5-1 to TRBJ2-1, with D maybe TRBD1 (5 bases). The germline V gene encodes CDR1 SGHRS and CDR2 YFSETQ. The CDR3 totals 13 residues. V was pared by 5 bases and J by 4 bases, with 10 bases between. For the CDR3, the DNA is TGCGCCAGCAGAGGGGAATCTTACAATGAGCAGTTCTTC. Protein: CASRGESYNEQFF.

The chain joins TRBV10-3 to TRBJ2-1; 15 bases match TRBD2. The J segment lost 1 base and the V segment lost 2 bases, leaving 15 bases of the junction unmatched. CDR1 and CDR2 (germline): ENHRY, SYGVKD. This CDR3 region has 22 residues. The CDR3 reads CAISEHLGTSGGPLSSYNEQFF. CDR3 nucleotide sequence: TGTGCCATCAGTGAGCACCTGGGGACTAGCGGGGGGCCTTTGTCGTCCTACAATGAGCAGTTCTTC.

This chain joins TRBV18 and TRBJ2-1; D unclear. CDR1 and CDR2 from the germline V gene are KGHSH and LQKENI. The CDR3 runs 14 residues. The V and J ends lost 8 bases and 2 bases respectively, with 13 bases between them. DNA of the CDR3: TGTGCCAGCGCCGAGGAGCCTACCTACAATGAGCAGTTCTTC. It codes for CASAEEPTYNEQFF.